The clone carrying this T cell receptor (beta chain) was detected a few times. Antigen: not known. The entry originates in a study of beta chain features in type 1 diabetes. The isolated RNA, all of it, was reverse transcribed, so expressed TCRB transcripts were what got sequenced. Measured with immunoSEQ multiplex PCR; TCRdb has only the in-frame clones, and not every one. The top ten clones hold 1% to 1.5% of a sample with 200,000 to 250,000 clones, about a tenth of them seen once. General observations from the study: More deletions and fewer insertions at VDJ junctions were seen in type 1 diabetes patients.

Germline V gene sequence: CDR1 SGHTA, CDR2 FQGNSA. V dropped 5 bases and J dropped 5 bases, with 14 bases sitting between them. CDR3 length: 14 residues. This receptor was identified in a man aged 18 to 35 in good health. Sequencing was done on a sample of central memory CD4+ T cells from blood. The chain couples TRBV7-2 to TRBJ2-3, with D maybe TRBD1 (5 bases). As DNA, the CDR3 is TGTGCCAGCAGCCCTGGGTCAAGGGGAGATACGCAGTATTTT. Translated: CASSPGSRGDTQYF.